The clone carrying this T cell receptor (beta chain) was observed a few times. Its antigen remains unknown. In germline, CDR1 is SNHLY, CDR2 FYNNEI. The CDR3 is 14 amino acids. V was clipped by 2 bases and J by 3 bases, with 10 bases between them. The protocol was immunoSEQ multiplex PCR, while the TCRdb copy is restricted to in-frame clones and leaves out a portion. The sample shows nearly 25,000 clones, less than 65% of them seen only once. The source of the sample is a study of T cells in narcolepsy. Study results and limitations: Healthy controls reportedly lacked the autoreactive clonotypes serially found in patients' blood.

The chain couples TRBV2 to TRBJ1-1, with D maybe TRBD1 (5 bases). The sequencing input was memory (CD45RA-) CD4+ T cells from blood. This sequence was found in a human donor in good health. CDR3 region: CASSELGDYTEAFF. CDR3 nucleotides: TGTGCCAGCAGTGAACTGGGGGACTACACTGAAGCTTTCTTT.